These T cell receptor beta chains were read from a single sample in a study of T cell responses to AZD1222 COVID-19 vaccine. Generated by immunoSEQ multiplex PCR, the TCRdb table keeps only in-frame clones and is missing some. The table records 100,000 or so clones, approximately 90% of them present only once. This specimen consisted of peripheral blood, obtained on day 0 of AZD1222 vaccination. Every receptor here comes from an adult in good health. The CDR3 runs from the conserved cysteine through the conserved F or W. A D gene is named only where the DNA matches it firmly. Clone size is shown for a subset of rows, as once, few, many or a class of expanded clone.

TRBV11-1,.,TRBJ1-1,.,TGTGCCAGCAGCTTAGCGCCGGGGGACACTGAAGCTTTCTTT,CASSLAPGDTEAFF
TRBV30,.,TRBJ1-1,.,TGTTCCCTGGGGAGAGGTAACACTGAAGCTTTCTTT,CSLGRGNTEAFF
TRBV19,.,TRBJ1-1,once,TGTGCCAGTAGACTCTACTCGAGGAACACTGAAGCTTTCTTT,CASRLYSRNTEAFF
TRBV5-4,TRBD2,TRBJ2-2,once,TGTGCCAGCAGCTTGGAAGCGGGGACGAACACCGGGGAGCTGTTTTTT,CASSLEAGTNTGELFF
TRBV5-4,.,TRBJ1-1,.,TGTGCCAGCAGCTTGGATCAGCACACTGAAGCTTTCTTT,CASSLDQHTEAFF
TRBV18,.,TRBJ1-4,.,TGTGCCAGCTCACCCCCGGGGCGTGCTAATGAAAAACTGTTTTTT,CASSPPGRANEKLFF
TRBV19,TRBD1,TRBJ2-6,.,TGTGCCAGTAGTACGGGACAGGGCTCTGGGGCCAACGTCCTGACTTTC,CASSTGQGSGANVLTF
TRBV27,.,TRBJ1-1,.,TGTGCCAGCAGTGCTCGTTGGTCCAGGGCTGTTGGCACTGAAGCTTTCTTT,CASSARWSRAVGTEAFF
TRBV27,TRBD1,TRBJ1-2,.,TGTGCCAGCAGTTCCCACTTGGACAGGGGAGGTAACTATGGCTACACCTTC,CASSSHLDRGGNYGYTF
TRBV6-2/TRBV6-3,.,TRBJ1-2,.,TGTGCCAGCAGTTATAATCCGACAGGTCTCTATGGCTACACCTTC,CASSYNPTGLYGYTF
TRBV20-1,.,TRBJ2-7,.,TGCAGTGCCCAGGGGCAGTACTTC,CSAQGQYF
TRBV7-9,.,TRBJ2-5,.,TGTGCCAGCAGCTTAGTTGGGGCGGGGGAGACCCAGTACTTC,CASSLVGAGETQYF
TRBV6-2/TRBV6-3,.,TRBJ1-1,.,TGTGCCAGCAGTGCACCCAGAATCAGCGGGGGTCCGGCTGAAGCTTTCTTT,CASSAPRISGGPAEAFF
TRBV7-9,.,TRBJ2-7,.,TGTGCCAGCAGCTTGGGGCGATCTGCGAGCTACGAGCAGTACTTC,CASSLGRSASYEQYF
TRBV5-1,.,TRBJ1-4,.,TGCGCCAGCAGCTTGGCTGGCCCAGGCCCCGGGATAGGAAAACTGTTTTTT,CASSLAGPGPGIGKLFF